This TCR beta chain originates from a study of radiotherapy plus CTLA-4 blockade in lung cancer. This CDR3 is 10 amino acids long. The V end was cut by 4 bases, the J end by 5 bases, with 2 bases between. Germline V CDR1 and CDR2: MDHEN, SYDVKM. TCRdb's copy holds only in-frame clones and misses some; the assay was immunoSEQ multiplex PCR. This table has approximately 38,000 clones, about 86% appearing once. The sequences come from peripheral blood, collected from a patient treated with radiotherapy plus ipilimumab. The V and J genes are TRBV28 and TRBJ2-5; D remains ambiguous. The TCR was taken from a human donor with non-small cell lung cancer whose response to radiotherapy plus ipilimumab could not be evaluated. The CDR3 reads CASSSETQYF. DNA of the CDR3: TGTGCCAGCAGTTCGGAGACCCAGTACTTC.